The clone carrying this T cell receptor (beta chain) occurred a few times. Its target is not known. The source of the sample is a study of response to subunit inactivated influenza vaccine. Study observations and caveats: Each seasonal flu vaccination may recruit only limited new T cells, authors suggested.

One entry per CDR3 protein results from TCRdb running MiXCR on the RT-PCR reads. The repertoire has around 470,000 distinct CDR3 sequences, roughly 7.6% of them found once; the top ten carry roughly 13%. This CDR3 is built from 13 residues. Germline loops: CDR1 DFQATT, CDR2 SNEGSKA (reference sequence). Trimming took 6 bases from V and 5 from J, leaving 11 bases between them. The receptor was isolated from a man aged 50-75 years who received an inactivated influenza vaccine. The sample in question was PBMCs from blood, obtained 23 to 25 months after vaccination. The chain recombines TRBV20-1 with TRBJ1-6; D is unclear. The CDR3 reads CSALDSNNSPLHF. The CDR3 bases are TGCAGTGCCCTGGACTCAAATAATTCACCCCTCCACTTT.